This T cell receptor beta chain was obtained from a study of cytomegalovirus exposure and HLA in healthy donors. PCR primers comprised 60 Vbeta and 13 Jbeta primers. Profiled with immunoSEQ multiplex PCR; TCRdb holds only in-frame clones, not every one. The sample records approximately 180,000 clones, under 85% being singletons. Germline V gene lookup returns CDR1 MNHEY and CDR2 SVGAGI. J gave up 4 bases and V 2 bases, and 6 bases lay outside the gene matches. The CDR3 length is 15 residues. Study results and limitations: In a later analysis, productive TCRs from donors in an Asian-associated ancestry cluster reportedly carried fewer N-insertions than the cohort mean. The study recorded about 150 TCR beta chains that were cytomegalovirus-associated.

This clone was seen only a few times. Its antigen is unidentified. This chain uses TRBV6-5 with TRBJ1-1; 8 nucleotides line up with TRBD1. The specimen sequenced was PBMCs. This clonotype was obtained from a male donor in good health and CMV-seronegative. For the CDR3, the DNA is TGTGCCAGCAGTTACCACCGACAGGGGCGCACTGAAGCTTTCTTT. Protein: CASSYHRQGRTEAFF.